This T cell receptor (beta chain) was documented in a study of blood T cells in healthy people across ages. Study-level results: The donors' CMV status was not determined, possibly confounding changes in expanded clonotypes. In older individuals, TCR beta diversity per million T cells was lower, falling roughly linearly with age.

Germline CDR1 and CDR2: DFQATT and SNEGSKA (reference sequence). This CDR3 is built from 12 residues. Unmatched junction bases numbered 6, after V lost 6 bases and J lost 4 bases. Primers used in a second PCR of about 6 to 11 cycles were a sample-barcoded 5' primer and a J-beta primer mix. TCRdb recomputed calls from the 5' RACE reads with MiXCR, one row per CDR3 protein. The sample has around 1,000,000 distinct CDR3 sequences; about 23% are singletons. This clonotype showed up many times. Antigen unknown. The same data also contributed to another study, on T cells of mothers and their children. This second report adds: Extraction yielded RNA that went, in full, into cDNA synthesis at roughly 1.5 ug per 15 ul.

V gene TRBV20-1 combines with J gene TRBJ2-7, with 7 positions matching TRBD1. The material sequenced was blood. The sequence came from a girl aged 2 to 9 in good health. The CDR3 nucleotides are TGCAGTGCGAGGGACAGTCTTTACGAGCAGTACTTC. Translating it yields CSARDSLYEQYF.